The sequence of this T cell receptor (beta chain) was determined in a study of blood T cells in healthy people across ages. General observations from the study: Reliance upon unsorted PBMCs precluded definitive naive versus antigen-experienced comparison. Age brought a roughly linear fall in TCR beta diversity measured per million T cells.

This clonotype appeared a few times. Its antigen remains unknown. The second PCR ran about 7 to 12 cycles with a sample-barcoded 5' primer and J-beta primers. Each TCR beta cDNA got a 12-nucleotide random molecular identifier. Individual samples furnished no less than 2.5 million CDR3-containing paired-end reads apiece. TCRdb reprocessed the 5' RACE reads via MiXCR and lists one record per CDR3 protein. The sample has hundreds of thousands of distinct CDR3 sequences; roughly 56% are singletons. The V and J ends lost 2 bases and 8 bases respectively, with 19 bases between them. Germline-derived CDR1 and CDR2 are SGHRS and YFSETQ. The CDR3 has 15 amino acids.

Sequenced: blood. This clonotype originated in a man aged 35 to 55 in good health. The gene calls are TRBV5-1 and TRBJ2-5; no clear D. CDR3 residues: CASSFKLDEIGTQYF. CDR3 nucleotides: TGCGCCAGCAGCTTCAAGCTCGACGAGATAGGAACCCAGTACTTC.